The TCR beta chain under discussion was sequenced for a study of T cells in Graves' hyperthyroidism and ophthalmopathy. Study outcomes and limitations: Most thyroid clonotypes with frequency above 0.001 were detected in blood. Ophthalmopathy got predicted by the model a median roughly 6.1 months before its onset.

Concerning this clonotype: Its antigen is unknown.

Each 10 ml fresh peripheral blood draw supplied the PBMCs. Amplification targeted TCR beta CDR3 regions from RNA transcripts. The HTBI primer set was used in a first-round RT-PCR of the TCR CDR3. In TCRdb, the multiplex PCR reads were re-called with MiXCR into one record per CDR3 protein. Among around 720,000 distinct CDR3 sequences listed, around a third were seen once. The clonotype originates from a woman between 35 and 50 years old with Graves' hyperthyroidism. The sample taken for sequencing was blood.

The CDR3 region is CASRLGGGLEQYF. The CDR3 DNA is TGTGCCAGCAGACTCGGCGGTGGACTCGAGCAGTACTTC. This rearrangement joins TRBV7-2 to TRBJ2-7, with TRBD2 as a possible D gene (5 bases). Germline-derived CDR1 and CDR2 are SGHTA and FQGNSA. The CDR3 sequence is 13 residues long. Trimming cost V 6 bases and J 6 bases, with 15 bases left between them.